Below, 7 T cell receptor beta chains from the same sample are listed, as sequenced in a study of blood T cell repertoires in COVID-19 (dated by TCRdb to the early 2020s). The library was produced with the immunoSEQ multiplex PCR assay. TCRdb mirrors the immuneACCESS table, restricted to in-frame sequences. Some clones are absent from its copies; in checked studies, under half trace to an unresolved V gene, and the reason for the others is unknown. The sample has hundreds of thousands of clones on record, roughly 85% of them singletons. The ten top clones hold 3% to 4% of the sample. The sequenced material came from peripheral blood. The receptors were sampled from a woman older than 75 with acute or convalescent COVID-19.

The rearrangement uses TRBV12-3 or TRBV12-4 and TRBJ2-1, with TRBD2 matching over 7 bases. After removal of 1 base from V and 8 bases from J, the junction contained 2 bases not matched to a gene. This CDR3 has 13 amino acids. In nucleotides, the CDR3 is TGTGCCAGCAGTTTAGGGGGAGGGGATGAGCAGTTCTTC. It translates to CASSLGGGDEQFF.

Concerning this clone: The same CDR3 arises from other DNA sequences in this sample as well. J is TRBJ2-7 and V is TRBV20-1, with 7 bases lining up with TRBD1. Germline CDR1 is DFQATT and CDR2 is SNEGSKA (reference sequence). The CDR3 sequence is 11 residues long. V lost 6 bases and J lost 2; bases outside the gene matches: 1. The CDR3, as DNA: TGCAGTGCAGGGGGCACCTACGAGCAGTACTTC. It codes for CSAGGTYEQYF.

This chain joins TRBV7-2 and TRBJ2-7; 7 bases align to TRBD1. Germline CDR1 SGHTA, CDR2 FQGNSA. This CDR3 spans 14 amino acids. V shed 6 bases and J 3 bases; nucleotides not matched to a gene: 8. DNA of the CDR3: TGTGCCAGCAGAAATCCGGGACAGATCTACGAGCAGTACTTC. Its translation is CASRNPGQIYEQYF.

The CDR3 DNA sequence: TGTGCCACCAGCCCGGATTACGGTCCCAGTCCGGGTGGCTACACCTTC. This gives the protein CATSPDYGPSPGGYTF. The chain links TRBV15 to TRBJ1-2; D not resolved. The CDR3 loop spans 16 amino acids. Between the trimmed V and J ends, which lost 5 bases and 7 bases, there was a span of 23 bases. The V gene's germline CDR1 is LNHNV and CDR2 YYDKDF (reference sequence).

The table lists this clone with a count of one. The rearrangement uses TRBV2 and TRBJ1-2; TRBD1 matches 7 bases. In germline, CDR1 is SNHLY, CDR2 FYNNEI. After removal of 2 bases from V and 6 bases from J, the junction contained 6 bases not matched to a gene. The CDR3 is made up of 14 amino acids. The CDR3 nucleotides are TGTGCCAGCAGTGAATCGGCCAGGGGGGATGGCTACACCTTC. Its translation is CASSESARGDGYTF. Full variable domain (remainder filled in from reference TRBV2 and TRBJ1-2): EPEVTQTPSHQVTQMGQEVILRCVPISNHLYFYWYRQILGQKVEFLVSFYNNEISEKSEIFDDQFSVERPDGSNFTLKIRSTKLEDSAMYFCASSESARGDGYTFGSGTRLTVV.

In nucleotides, the CDR3 is TGCGCCAGCAGCCGACAGGGCTACGAGCAGTACTTC. This gives the protein CASSRQGYEQYF. The rearrangement links TRBV5-1 to TRBJ2-7, with TRBD1 matching over 7 bases. Looked up from germline, CDR1 is SGHRS and CDR2 is YFSETQ. J gave up 3 bases and V 4 bases, and 1 base lay outside the gene matches. This CDR3 contains 12 residues.

To note about this clone: At one boundary the junction diverges from the germline segment, which might be a read error. The chain carries TRBV28 and TRBJ1-4; D remains ambiguous. Germline-derived CDR1 and CDR2 are MDHEN and SYDVKM. The CDR3 totals 15 residues. CDR3 loop: CASSLYRGYGEKLFF. CDR3 in DNA: TGTGCCAGCAGCTTATACCGGGGATACGGTGAAAAACTGTTTTTT.